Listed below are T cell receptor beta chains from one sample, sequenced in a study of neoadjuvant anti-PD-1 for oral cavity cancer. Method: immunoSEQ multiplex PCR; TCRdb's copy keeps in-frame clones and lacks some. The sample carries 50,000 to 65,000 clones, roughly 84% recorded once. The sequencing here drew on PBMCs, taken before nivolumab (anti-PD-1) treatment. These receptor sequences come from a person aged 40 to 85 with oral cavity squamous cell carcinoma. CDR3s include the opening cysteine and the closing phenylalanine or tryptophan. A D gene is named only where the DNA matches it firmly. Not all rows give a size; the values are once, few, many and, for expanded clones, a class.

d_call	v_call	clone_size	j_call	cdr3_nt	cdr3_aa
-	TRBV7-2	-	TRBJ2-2	TGTGCCAGCAGCTACCAACCCCCGCGGGGTGTGACCGGGGAGCTGTTTTTT	CASSYQPPRGVTGELFF
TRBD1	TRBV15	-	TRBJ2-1	TGTGCCACCAGCAGGGCAGGGACAGCATACAATGAGCAGTTCTTC	CATSRAGTAYNEQFF
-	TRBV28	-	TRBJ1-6	TGTGCCAGCAGGCCGGGACACCTCTCCTATAATTCACCCCTCCACTTT	CASRPGHLSYNSPLHF
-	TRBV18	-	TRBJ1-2	TGTGCCAGCTCCCCACAGGCGGGGGGCTACACCTTC	CASSPQAGGYTF
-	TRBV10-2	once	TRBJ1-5	TGCGCCAGCAGTGAGTCCGGGGGAAGGCAGCCCCAGCATTTT	CASSESGGRQPQHF
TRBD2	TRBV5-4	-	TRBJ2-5	TGTGCCAGCAGCGCCGCGTTAGCGGGGGCCCAAGAGACCCAGTACTTC	CASSAALAGAQETQYF
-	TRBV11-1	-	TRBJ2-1	TGTGCCAGCAGCCTCCGAAGCAATGAGCAGTTCTTC	CASSLRSNEQFF
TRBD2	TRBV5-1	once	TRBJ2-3	TGCGCCAGCAGCTTGGTACCTAGCGGACATGGCACAGATACGCAGTATTTT	CASSLVPSGHGTDTQYF
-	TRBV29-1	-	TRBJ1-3	TGCAGCGTTCTGGGGACGGCCGACTCTGGAAACACCATATATTTT	CSVLGTADSGNTIYF
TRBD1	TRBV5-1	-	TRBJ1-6	TGCGCCAGCAGGTCCCGGGACAGCAATAATTCACCCCTCCACTTT	CASRSRDSNNSPLHF
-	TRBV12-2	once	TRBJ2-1	TGTGCAAGTCGCTTAGATCGCTGGCTAGCGGACAGCTCCTACAATGAGCAGTTCTTC	CASRLDRWLADSSYNEQFF
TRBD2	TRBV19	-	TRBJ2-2	TGTGCCAGTAGTTCCCTAGCGGGGGGGCGCGGCACCGGGGAGCTGTTTTTT	CASSSLAGGRGTGELFF
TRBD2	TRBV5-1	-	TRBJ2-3	TGCGCCAGCAGCTTGGCCTTTTCATTAGGGACTAGCGGGGTCACGATCACAGATACGCAGTATTTT	CASSLAFSLGTSGVTITDTQYF
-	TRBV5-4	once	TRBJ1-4	TGTGCCAGCAGCTTGGACAGGGCAGTTAATGAAAAACTGTTTTTT	CASSLDRAVNEKLFF
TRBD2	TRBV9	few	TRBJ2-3	TGTGCCAGCAGCCTAAGCGGGAAGCTAGATACGCAGTATTTT	CASSLSGKLDTQYF
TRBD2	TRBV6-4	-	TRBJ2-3	TGTGCCAGCAGTCGGCAGGTAGCGGGGACAGATACGCAGTATTTT	CASSRQVAGTDTQYF
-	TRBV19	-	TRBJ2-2	TGTGCCAGTAGTATACTACGAGGGGAGAACACCGGGGAGCTGTTTTTT	CASSILRGENTGELFF
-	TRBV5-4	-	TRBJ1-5	TGTGCCAGCAGCTCGGATGGCCTGGCAAATCAGCCCCAGCATTTT	CASSSDGLANQPQHF
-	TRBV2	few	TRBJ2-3	TGTGCCAGCAGTGAAGCGGGGGTGGCTGCAGATACGCAGTATTTT	CASSEAGVAADTQYF
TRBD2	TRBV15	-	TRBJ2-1	TGTGCCACCAGCAGAGTGGTAGCGGGGGGTTATGAGCAGTTCTTC	CATSRVVAGGYEQFF
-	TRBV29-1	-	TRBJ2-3	TGCAGCGTTGAAGAGAGGGCACAGTATTTT	CSVEERAQYF
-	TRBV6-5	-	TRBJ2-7	TGTGCCAGCAGCCCCGTGGGTCCGAAGGACGAGCAGTACTTC	CASSPVGPKDEQYF
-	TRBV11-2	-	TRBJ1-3	TGTGCCAGCAGCTTGGTCAGGGAGGACATATATTTT	CASSLVREDIYF
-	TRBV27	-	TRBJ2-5	TGTGCCAGCAGTTCCAGGGGCTTTATTCCCTGGGGCGGGGTTAAAGAGACCCAGTACTTC	CASSSRGFIPWGGVKETQYF
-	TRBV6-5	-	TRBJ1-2	TGTGCCAGCAGTTGGGGGGCTAACTATGGCTACACCTTC	CASSWGANYGYTF
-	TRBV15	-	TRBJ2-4	TGTGCCACCAGCAGAGTATCGGACATTCAGTACTTC	CATSRVSDIQYF
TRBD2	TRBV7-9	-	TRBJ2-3	TGTGCCAGCAGCTTGCGACGGGGGGGCCAGGCAGATACGCAGTATTTT	CASSLRRGGQADTQYF
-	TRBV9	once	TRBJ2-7	TGTGCCAGCAGCGGGAGCTCCTACGAGCAGTACTTC	CASSGSSYEQYF
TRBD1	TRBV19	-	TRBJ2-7	TGTGCCAGTATCGGGACAGGGGAATCCGAGCAGTACTTC	CASIGTGESEQYF
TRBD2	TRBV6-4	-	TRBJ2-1	TGTGCCAGCAGTGCGCTAGCGGGCCACTACAATGAGCAGTTCTTC	CASSALAGHYNEQFF
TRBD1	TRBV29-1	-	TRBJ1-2	TGCAGCGTTGAAGAACAGGGGGCCCAGAGAGGCTACACCTTC	CSVEEQGAQRGYTF
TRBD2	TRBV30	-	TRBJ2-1	TGTGCCTGGGGGGAGGGGCCCCTCGTGATCAATGAGCAGTTCTTC	CAWGEGPLVINEQFF
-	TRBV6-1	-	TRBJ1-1	TGTGCCAGCAGAAATTATGTCGGGGACACTGAAGCTTTCTTT	CASRNYVGDTEAFF
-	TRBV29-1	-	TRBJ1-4	TGCAGCGTCACATACGGGGGCAAATATGAAAAACTGTTTTTT	CSVTYGGKYEKLFF
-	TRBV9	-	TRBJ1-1	TGTGCCAGCAGCGTAGGCGACAGACCCAACACTGAAGCTTTCTTT	CASSVGDRPNTEAFF